The sequence of this T cell receptor (beta chain) was determined in a study of T cell repertoires in cytomegalovirus infection. General observations from the study: Carriers of CMV and the relevant HLA type were discriminated by public TCR beta frequency. The study found HLA-C-restricted CMV-specific TCR beta clonotypes dominating the ex vivo response.

Using its own MiXCR run on the reads, TCRdb lists one record per CDR3 protein. Of 200,000 or so distinct CDR3 sequences in the sample, roughly 28% were seen once. Germline CDR1 DFQATT, CDR2 SNEGSKA (reference sequence). After removal of 0 bases from V and 7 bases from J, the junction contained 6 bases not matched to a gene. The CDR3 is 14 residues long. In this sample, this clonotype turned up a few times. The antigen remains unidentified. The sequencing input was PBMCs. The receptor's source is a human donor in good health (CMV status not recorded). Some clones in this sample may be carry-over from other donors' samples. The gene calls are TRBV20-1 and TRBJ2-5; 9 bases map to TRBD2. CDR3 DNA sequence: TGCAGTGCTAGAGATCGGGGACTAGCTAGGACCCAGTACTTC. Translating gives CSARDRGLARTQYF.